These 28 T cell receptor beta chains were all obtained from the same sample, sequenced in a study of tumor-infiltrating lymphocytes in glioblastoma multiforme. Multiple V-beta primers and a C-beta primer amplified TCRB from RNA. TCRdb ran MiXCR on the multiplex PCR reads and lists one entry per CDR3 protein. This sample has about 9,600 distinct CDR3 sequences, with less than 80% found just once. Material for sequencing was brain tumor tissue. The receptors derive from a male donor with glioblastoma.

This clonotype was detected once. In DNA, the CDR3 is TGTGCCAGCAGTTTATCAACGGTTCGGGAGCAGTACTTC. It is translated as CASSLSTVREQYF. The V call is TRBV12-3 or TRBV12-4, the J call TRBJ2-7; D not resolved. The CDR3 sequence is 13 residues long. V lost 2 bases to trimming and J lost 7 bases, with 12 bases between them.

The chain joins TRBV6-5 to TRBJ1-1; no clear D. The germline V gene has CDR1 MNHEY and CDR2 SVGAGI. The CDR3 has 13 amino acids. V lost 8 bases, J lost 4 bases, and 14 bases lay in between. In DNA form, the CDR3 reads TGTGCCAGCGTCGGGTTAGCAATCACTGAAGCTTTCTTT. It is translated as CASVGLAITEAFF.

This clonotype was found many times. The chain is built from TRBV20-1 and TRBJ1-1; no clear D gene. The germline V and J ends were trimmed by 4 bases and 1 base, with 10 bases remaining between them. This CDR3 is built from 13 residues. Germline V lookup: CDR1 DFQATT, CDR2 SNEGSKA (reference sequence). The CDR3 bases are TGCAGTGCTACATTACCCGGGAACACTGAAGCTTTCTTT. It codes for CSATLPGNTEAFF.

Comments on this clonotype: The junction shows a germline mismatch at one end, possibly a read error. The chain employs TRBV11-2 and TRBJ2-1; D perhaps matches TRBD1 (5 bases). CDR3 length: 13 amino acids. Germline CDR1 reads SGHAT; CDR2 reads FQNNGV. In nucleotides, the CDR3 is TGTGTCAGCAACTTAGATAAGGGGAATGAGCAGTTCTTC. Protein: CVSNLDKGNEQFF.

By share, this clonotype ranks as medium-sized. The V call is TRBV29-1, the J call TRBJ1-4; maybe TRBD1 (5 bases). V shed 0 bases and J shed 7 bases, with 9 bases lying between them. Looked up from germline, CDR1 is SQVTM and CDR2 is ANQGSEA. The CDR3 sequence is 13 residues long. CDR3 coding DNA: TGCAGCGTTGAAGAAGGCGGGGGTGAAAAACTGTTTTTT. Translation gives CSVEEGGGEKLFF.

On this clonotype itself: In this CDR3 the conserved last residue, phenylalanine or tryptophan, is missing, so a read error is likely. The CDR3 bases are TGTGCCAACAGCTTCCCGAGGACAGGGGGCACTGAAGCTTTCTTG. It translates to CANSFPRTGGTEAFL. This chain connects TRBV11-1 to TRBJ1-1; 10 bases are shared with TRBD1. CDR3 size: 15 residues. Germline assignment: CDR1 SGHAT and CDR2 FQDESV (reference sequence).

In its sample, this clonotype was seen a few times. The chain recombines TRBV10-2 with TRBJ2-7; D is possibly TRBD2 (7 bases). The germline gives CDR1 WSHSY, CDR2 SAAADI. V was clipped by 3 bases and J by 5 bases, with 17 bases between them. This CDR3 has 15 residues. CDR3: CASSEGEGGRNEQYF. The CDR3 region has the DNA TGCGCCAGCAGTGAAGGGGAGGGGGGCCGGAACGAGCAGTACTTC.

In this sample, this clonotype turned up once. The CDR3 does not close with the conserved phenylalanine or tryptophan, likely indicating a read error. The V and J genes are TRBV10-1 and TRBJ1-2; D not resolved. Per germline, CDR1 WNHNN and CDR2 SYGVQD (reference sequence). This CDR3 region has 13 residues. The CDR3 protein is CAAVSGRKDGYTY. In DNA, the CDR3 is TGCGCAGCAGTGAGCGGGCGGAAGGATGGCTACACCTAC.

V usage is TRBV29-1 and J usage is TRBJ2-1, with 9 nucleotides matching TRBD2. V shed 4 bases and J 6 bases; nucleotides not matched to a gene: 4. The V gene's germline CDR1 is SQVTM and CDR2 ANQGSEA. This CDR3 is built from 13 residues. The CDR3 here is CSVGGGGGNEQFF. CDR3 coding DNA: TGCAGCGTTGGGGGCGGGGGGGGCAATGAGCAGTTCTTC.

The V gene is TRBV20-1, the J gene TRBJ2-1; 10 positions match TRBD2. The CDR3 has 14 residues. The V gene's germline CDR1 is DFQATT and CDR2 SNEGSKA (reference sequence). Trimming removed 7 bases from V and 9 bases from J; junction bases left unmatched: 12. The CDR3 DNA follows: TGCAGTGGTCTTAGCGGGGGGACTAGTAGTGAGCAGTTCTTC. Translating it yields CSGLSGGTSSEQFF.

The V and J genes are TRBV7-9 and TRBJ2-1; D remains ambiguous. Germline values: CDR1 SEHNR, CDR2 FQNEAQ (reference sequence). V shed 1 base and J shed 9 bases, with 4 bases lying between them. CDR3 length equals 11 residues. The CDR3 DNA sequence: TGTGCCAGCAGCTTAGGGGGTGAGCAGTTCTTC. Its protein is CASSLGGEQFF.

This chain connects TRBV28 to TRBJ2-7, with 9 nucleotides matching TRBD1. CDR3 length: 15 amino acids. The V and J ends lost 4 bases and 5 bases, in that order; junction bases with no gene match: 9. CDR1 is MDHEN and CDR2 is SYDVKM in the germline V gene. The CDR3 region has the DNA TGTGCCAGCAGTTCCTCAGGGACAGGGTCCAACGAGCAGTACTTC. Amino acids: CASSSSGTGSNEQYF.

This clonotype was seen a few times. The chain has TRBV19 and TRBJ2-7; tentative D call: TRBD2 (5 bases). Germline V gene lookup returns CDR1 LNHDA and CDR2 SQIVND (reference sequence). V was clipped by 5 bases and J by 6 bases, with 14 bases between them. The CDR3 loop spans 13 amino acids. The CDR3 loop reads CASSQRASGEQYF. DNA for the CDR3: TGTGCCAGTAGTCAGAGGGCCTCGGGCGAGCAGTACTTC. The full variable domain, with the rest looked up from reference TRBV19 and TRBJ2-7, is DGGITQSPKYLFRKEGQNVTLSCEQNLNHDAMYWYRQDPGQGLRLIYYSQIVNDFQKGDIAEGYSVSREKKESFPLTVTSAQKNPTAFYLCASSQRASGEQYFGPGTRLTVT.

This clonotype was seen just once. The final CDR3 position lacks the conserved phenylalanine or tryptophan, pointing to a likely read error. The chain links TRBV20-1 to TRBJ1-6; tentative D call: TRBD1 (5 bases). The CDR3 extends over 15 amino acids. Germline V gene lookup returns CDR1 DFQATT and CDR2 SNEGSKA (reference sequence). Trimming shortened V by 3 bases and J by 7 bases, and 16 bases separated the two germline ends. The CDR3 here is CSARGPGSVNSPLHS. Here the CDR3 DNA reads TGCAGTGCTAGGGGGCCGGGTTCCGTGAATTCACCCCTCCACTCT.

The V call is TRBV29-1, the J call TRBJ2-1; maybe TRBD2 (6 bases). The CDR3 has 18 residues. Germline-derived CDR1 and CDR2 are SQVTM and ANQGSEA. V shed 5 bases and J shed 7 bases, with 30 bases lying between them. Here the CDR3 DNA reads TGCAGCGTTTTCCGCGAGTCTCGGAGGGGTCGTTTAGGGAATGAGCAGTTCTTC. This sequence encodes CSVFRESRRGRLGNEQFF.

This clonotype was seen at least ten times. The V gene is TRBV30, the J gene TRBJ1-1; D is unclear. The germline gives CDR1 GTSNPN, CDR2 SVGIG (reference sequence). The CDR3 runs 11 residues. V was cut by 1 base and J by 4 bases, with 4 bases left in between. CDR3 nucleotides: TGTGCCTGGAGTGACTTCACTGAAGCTTTCTTT. As protein: CAWSDFTEAFF.

Remarks on this clonotype: At one boundary the junction diverges from the germline segment, which might be a read error. The chain combines TRBV14 with TRBJ2-1; D might be TRBD2 (5 bases). The germline V gene encodes CDR1 SGHDN and CDR2 FVKESK. The CDR3 contains 17 residues. For the CDR3, the DNA is TGTGCTAGCAGCCAAGATACTCGGCTAGCATTTTTTAATGATCAGTTCTTC. This encodes CASSQDTRLAFFNDQFF.

With regard to this clonotype: Germline is not matched at one junction end, which may reflect a read error. J is TRBJ1-3 and V is TRBV12-3 or TRBV12-4; 7 nucleotides align to TRBD1. CDR3 length: 15 amino acids. The CDR3 DNA sequence: TGTGCCAGCAGACACAGGGGAACCTCTGGAAGCACCATATGTTTT. Amino acids: CASRHRGTSGSTICF.

This clonotype was counted a single time. This may arise from a read error, as a much more abundant clone is one base away. The V call is TRBV29-1, the J call TRBJ2-5, with TRBD2 identical over 7 bases. The CDR3 length is 11 residues. Germline V gene sequence: CDR1 SQVTM, CDR2 ANQGSEA. The CDR3 sequence: CSGHAGGTPYF. The CDR3 DNA follows: TGCAGCGGCCATGCCGGGGGGACCCCGTACTTC.

The chain recombines TRBV20-1 with TRBJ2-3; 16 nucleotides align to TRBD2. Per the germline V gene, CDR1 is DFQATT and CDR2 is SNEGSKA (reference sequence). The CDR3 spans 18 residues. The CDR3 loop is CGARTGTSGRADTDTQYF. In DNA form, the CDR3 reads TGCGGCGCTAGAACCGGGACTAGCGGGAGGGCCGACACAGATACGCAGTATTTT.

Of note for this clonotype: A read error may produce the germline difference seen at one junction end. V is TRBV5-4 and J is TRBJ2-1; the D gene is possibly TRBD2 (6 bases). The germline V gene has CDR1 SGHNT and CDR2 YYREEE (reference sequence). This CDR3 spans 17 amino acids. CDR3 sequence (DNA): TGTGCCAGCAGCTTAATCCCGGGACTTGGGATACTCCTACAAACCCCTTTC. Residues: CASSLIPGLGILLQTPF. Full variable domain (missing parts from reference TRBV5-4 and TRBJ2-1): ETGVTQSPTHLIKTRGQQVTLRCSSQSGHNTVSWYQQALGQGPQFIFQYYREEENGRGNFPPRFSGLQFPNYSSELNVNALELDDSALYLCASSLIPGLGILLQTPFGPGTRLTVL.

Worth noting for this clonotype: At one boundary the junction diverges from the germline segment, which might be a read error. This chain links TRBV4-2 with TRBJ2-2, with D maybe TRBD1 (5 bases). CDR1 and CDR2 (germline): LGHNA, YNFKEQ. The CDR3 has 16 residues. The CDR3 loop reads CASSRIGAANTGELFF. The CDR3 coding sequence is TGTGCCAGTAGCCGGATTGGGGCAGCGAACACCGGGGAGCTGTTTTTT.

The chain has TRBV11-1 and TRBJ2-1; D remains unclear. The CDR3 has 12 amino acids. Trimming left V 3 bases short and J 10 bases short, with 10 bases between. Germline V gene lookup returns CDR1 SGHAT and CDR2 FQDESV (reference sequence). As DNA, the CDR3 is TGTGCCAGCAGCTTTTCTCGGCTAGAGCAGTTCTTC. It is translated as CASSFSRLEQFF.

The genes are TRBV20-1 and TRBJ1-5, with unresolved D. V lost 5 bases, J lost 2 bases, and 19 bases lay in between. There are 16 residues in the CDR3. Germline CDR1 is DFQATT and CDR2 is SNEGSKA (reference sequence). CDR3 loop: CSAQEGPGDGNQPQHF. The CDR3 region has the DNA TGCAGTGCTCAAGAGGGTCCGGGCGATGGCAATCAGCCCCAGCATTTT.

In this sample, this clonotype is large. The rearrangement joins TRBV11-3 to TRBJ2-3; TRBD2 aligns across 9 bases. Per germline, CDR1 SGHNT and CDR2 YENEEA. This CDR3 contains 19 residues. Trimming removed 2 bases from V and 1 base from J; junction bases left unmatched: 13. The CDR3 DNA is TGTGCCAGCAGCTTAAGTAGCGGGAGAGTTGCCAGGGGCACAGATACGCAGTATTTT. Protein product: CASSLSSGRVARGTDTQYF. Based on the CDR3 plus reference TRBV11-3 and TRBJ2-3, the full variable domain is EAGVVQSPRYKIIEKKQPVAFWCNPISGHNTLYWYLQNLGQGPELLIRYENEEAVDDSQLPKDRFSAERLKGVDSTLKIQPAELGDSAVYLCASSLSSGRVARGTDTQYFGPGTRLTVL.

The table lists this clonotype with many counts. The V and J genes are TRBV11-1 and TRBJ2-3, with D possibly being TRBD2 (6 bases). The CDR3 runs to 16 residues. Germline V gene data show CDR1 as SGHAT and CDR2 as FQDESV (reference sequence). V was clipped by 4 bases and J by 4 bases, with 18 bases between them. CDR3 nucleotide sequence: TGTGCCAGCAGCTCGTTTGGTGGAGGGGTCTCAGATACGCAGTATTTT. This codes for CASSSFGGGVSDTQYF.

About this clonotype: The junction departs from germline at one end; a sequencing error may be responsible. The rearrangement links TRBV20-1 to TRBJ2-1; 8 nucleotides agree with TRBD2. The CDR3 length is 15 residues. The germline CDR1 and CDR2 sequences are DFQATT and SNEGSKA (reference sequence). The CDR3 DNA follows: TGCAGTGCTAGTTGGGGATTAGCGGGATTTAATGAGCAGTCCTTC. The encoded protein is CSASWGLAGFNEQSF.

Points on this clonotype: Sequence at one end of the junction differs from germline and may be a read error. V usage is TRBV6-1 and J usage is TRBJ1-5; 7 positions agree with TRBD1. CDR1 is MNHNS, CDR2 SASEGT, per germline. The CDR3 is 13 residues long. The CDR3 coding sequence is TGTGCCAGCGAGGTAGGGAGGGGACAGCCCCTGCATTTT. This encodes CASEVGRGQPLHF.